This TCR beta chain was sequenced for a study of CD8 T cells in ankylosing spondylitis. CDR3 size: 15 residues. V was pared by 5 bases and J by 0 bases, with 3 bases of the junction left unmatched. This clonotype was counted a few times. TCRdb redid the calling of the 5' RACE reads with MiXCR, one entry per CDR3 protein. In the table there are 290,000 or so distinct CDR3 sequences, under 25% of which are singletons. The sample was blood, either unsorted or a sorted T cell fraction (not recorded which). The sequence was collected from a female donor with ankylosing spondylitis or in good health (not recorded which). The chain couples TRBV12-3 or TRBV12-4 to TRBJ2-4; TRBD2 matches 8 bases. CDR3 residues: CASSTSGLAKNIQYF. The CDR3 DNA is TGTGCCAGCAGTACTAGCGGCCTAGCCAAAAACATTCAGTACTTC.